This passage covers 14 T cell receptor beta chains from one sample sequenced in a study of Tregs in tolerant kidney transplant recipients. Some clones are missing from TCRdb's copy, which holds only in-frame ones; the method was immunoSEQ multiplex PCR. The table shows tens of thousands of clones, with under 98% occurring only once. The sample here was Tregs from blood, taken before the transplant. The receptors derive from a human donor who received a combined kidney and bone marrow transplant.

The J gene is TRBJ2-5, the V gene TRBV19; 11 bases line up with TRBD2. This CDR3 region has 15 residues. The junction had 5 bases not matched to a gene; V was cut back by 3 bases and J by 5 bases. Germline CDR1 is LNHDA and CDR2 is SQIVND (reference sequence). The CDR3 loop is CASSISGRALETQYF. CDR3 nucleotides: TGTGCCAGTAGTATTAGCGGGAGGGCCCTGGAGACCCAGTACTTC. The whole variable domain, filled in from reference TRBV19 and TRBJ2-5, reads DGGITQSPKYLFRKEGQNVTLSCEQNLNHDAMYWYRQDPGQGLRLIYYSQIVNDFQKGDIAEGYSVSREKKESFPLTVTSAQKNPTAFYLCASSISGRALETQYFGPGTRLLVL.

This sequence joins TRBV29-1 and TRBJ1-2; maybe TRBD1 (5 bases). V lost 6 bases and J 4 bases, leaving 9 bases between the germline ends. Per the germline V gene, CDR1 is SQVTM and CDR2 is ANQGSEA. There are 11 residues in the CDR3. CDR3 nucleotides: TGCAGCGTCCGACAGAGCTATGGCTACACCTTC. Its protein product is CSVRQSYGYTF.

The CDR3 sequence: CASSLGVTGTGGIEQFF. CDR3 DNA: TGTGCCAGCAGCTTAGGGGTTACCGGGACAGGGGGTATTGAGCAGTTCTTC. The genes are TRBV7-8 and TRBJ2-1; 11 bases are a match to TRBD1. Germline-derived CDR1 and CDR2 are SGHVS and FQNEAQ. V was clipped by 1 base and J by 9 bases; unmatched bases: 11. CDR3 length: 17 residues. Filled out from reference TRBV7-8 and TRBJ2-1, the complete variable domain reads GAGVSQSPRYKVAKRGQDVALRCDPISGHVSLFWYQQALGQGPEFLTYFQNEAQLDKSGLPSDRFFAERPEGSVSTLKIQRTQQEDSAVYLCASSLGVTGTGGIEQFFGPGTRLTVL.

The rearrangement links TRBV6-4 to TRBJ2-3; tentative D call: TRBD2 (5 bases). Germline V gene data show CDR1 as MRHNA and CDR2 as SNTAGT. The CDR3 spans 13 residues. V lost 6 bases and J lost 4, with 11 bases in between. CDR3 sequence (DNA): TGTGCCAGCAGAAACGACTACTCAGATACGCAGTATTTT. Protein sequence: CASRNDYSDTQYF.

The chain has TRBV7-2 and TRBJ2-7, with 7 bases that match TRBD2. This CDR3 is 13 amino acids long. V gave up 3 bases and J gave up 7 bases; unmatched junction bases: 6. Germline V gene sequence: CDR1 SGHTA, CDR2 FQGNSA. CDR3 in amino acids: CASSFGGGREQYF. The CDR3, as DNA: TGTGCCAGCAGCTTTGGCGGGGGTCGGGAGCAGTACTTC.

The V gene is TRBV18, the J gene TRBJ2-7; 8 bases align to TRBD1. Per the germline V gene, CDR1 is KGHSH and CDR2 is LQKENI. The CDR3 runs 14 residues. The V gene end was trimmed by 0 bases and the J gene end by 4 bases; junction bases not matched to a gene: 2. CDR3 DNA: TGTGCCAGCTCACCACCCACAGGGGGGTACGAGCAGTACTTC. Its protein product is CASSPPTGGYEQYF. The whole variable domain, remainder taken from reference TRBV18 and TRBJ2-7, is NAGVMQNPRHLVRRRGQEARLRCSPMKGHSHVYWYRQLPEEGLKFMVYLQKENIIDESGMPKERFSAEFPKEGPSILRIQQVVRGDSAAYFCASSPPTGGYEQYFGPGTRLTVT.

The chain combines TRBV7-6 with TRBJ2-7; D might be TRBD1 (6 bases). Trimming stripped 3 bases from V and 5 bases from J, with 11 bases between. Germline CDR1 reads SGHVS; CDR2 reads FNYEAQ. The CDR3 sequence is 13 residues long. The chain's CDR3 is CASSFHRDHEQYF. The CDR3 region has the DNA TGTGCCAGCAGCTTCCACAGGGACCACGAGCAGTACTTC.

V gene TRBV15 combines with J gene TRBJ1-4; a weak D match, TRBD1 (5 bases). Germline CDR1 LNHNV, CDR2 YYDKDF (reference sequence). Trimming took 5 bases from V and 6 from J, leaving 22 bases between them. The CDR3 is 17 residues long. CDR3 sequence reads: CATSFGRSGNRYEKLFF. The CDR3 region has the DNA TGTGCCACCAGCTTCGGCCGGTCGGGTAACAGGTATGAAAAACTGTTTTTT.

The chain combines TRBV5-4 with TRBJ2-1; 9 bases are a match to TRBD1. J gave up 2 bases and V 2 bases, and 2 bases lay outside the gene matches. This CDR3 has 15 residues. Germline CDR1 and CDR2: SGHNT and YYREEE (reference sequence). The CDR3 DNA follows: TGTGCCAGCAGCTTAAGGACAGGGGCCTACAATGAGCAGTTCTTC. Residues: CASSLRTGAYNEQFF.

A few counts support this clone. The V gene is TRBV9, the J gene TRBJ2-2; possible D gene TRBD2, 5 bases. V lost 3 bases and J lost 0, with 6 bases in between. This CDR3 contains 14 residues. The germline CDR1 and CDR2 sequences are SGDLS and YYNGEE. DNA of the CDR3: TGTGCCAGCAGCGCCGGGGCGAACACCGGGGAGCTGTTTTTT. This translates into CASSAGANTGELFF.

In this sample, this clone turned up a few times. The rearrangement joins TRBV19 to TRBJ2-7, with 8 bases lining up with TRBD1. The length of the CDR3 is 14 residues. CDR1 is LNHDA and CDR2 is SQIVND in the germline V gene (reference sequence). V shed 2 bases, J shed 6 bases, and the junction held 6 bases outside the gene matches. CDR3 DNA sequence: TGTGCCAGTAGTATACAGACAGGGGTGGGCGAGCAGTACTTC. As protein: CASSIQTGVGEQYF.

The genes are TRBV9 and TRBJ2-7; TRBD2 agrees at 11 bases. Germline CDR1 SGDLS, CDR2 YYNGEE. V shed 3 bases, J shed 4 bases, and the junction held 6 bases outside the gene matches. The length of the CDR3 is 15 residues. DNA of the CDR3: TGTGCCAGCAGCGCTTCGACTAGCGGGGCTTACGAGCAGTACTTC. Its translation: CASSASTSGAYEQYF.

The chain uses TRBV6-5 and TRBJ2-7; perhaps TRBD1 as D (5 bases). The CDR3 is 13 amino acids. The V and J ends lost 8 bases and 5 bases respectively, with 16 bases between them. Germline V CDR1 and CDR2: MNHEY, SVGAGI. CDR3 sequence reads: CASRAPGLNEQYF. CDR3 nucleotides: TGTGCCAGCCGGGCCCCAGGGTTGAACGAGCAGTACTTC.

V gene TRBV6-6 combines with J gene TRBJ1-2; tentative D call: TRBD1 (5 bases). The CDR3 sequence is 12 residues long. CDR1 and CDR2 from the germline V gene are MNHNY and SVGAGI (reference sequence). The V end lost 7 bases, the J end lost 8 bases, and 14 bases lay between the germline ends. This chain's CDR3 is CASTFRGFGYTF. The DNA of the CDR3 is TGTGCCAGCACTTTTAGGGGATTCGGCTACACCTTC.